Below, 19 T cell receptor beta chains from the same sample are listed, as sequenced in a study of cytomegalovirus exposure and HLA in healthy donors. PCR amplification relied on 60 Vbeta primers (plus 13 Jbeta primers). The protocol was immunoSEQ multiplex PCR, while the TCRdb copy is restricted to in-frame clones and leaves out a portion. The data hold some 84,000 clones, with around 78% observed a single time. The material sequenced was PBMCs. Receptors originate from a male donor in good health and CMV-seropositive.

The CDR3 loop reads CASSHPGGASYNEQFF. CDR3 in DNA: TGCGCCAGCAGCCACCCCGGGGGGGCCTCCTACAATGAGCAGTTCTTC. This chain connects TRBV4-1 to TRBJ2-1; 8 bases fit TRBD2. Trimming removed 3 bases from V and 0 bases from J; junction bases left unmatched: 4. This CDR3 region has 16 residues. The germline gives CDR1 MGHRA, CDR2 YSYEKL.

The chain combines TRBV9 with TRBJ2-1; no clear D. The CDR3 has 12 residues. V lost 3 bases, J lost 10 bases, and 11 bases lay in between. From germline, CDR1 is SGDLS and CDR2 YYNGEE. The CDR3 DNA follows: TGTGCCAGCAGCGCAAGCCCCCTGGAGCAGTTCTTC. Its protein is CASSASPLEQFF.

V gene TRBV2 combines with J gene TRBJ1-4; no reliable D call. The ends were cut back, 7 bases at V and 0 bases at J, with 12 bases in the middle. The germline CDR1 and CDR2 sequences are SNHLY and FYNNEI. The length of the CDR3 is 15 residues. The CDR3 sequence: CASNGRGSTNEKLFF. As DNA, the CDR3 is TGTGCCAGCAATGGACGGGGTTCAACTAATGAAAAACTGTTTTTT.

This chain joins TRBV19 and TRBJ2-7; the D is unclear. The CDR3 loop spans 14 amino acids. Trimming removed 3 bases from V and 0 bases from J, with 9 bases in between. Looked up from germline, CDR1 is LNHDA and CDR2 is SQIVND (reference sequence). The CDR3 bases are TGTGCCAGTAGTATCAACCGGGTCTCCTACGAGCAGTACTTC. It encodes CASSINRVSYEQYF.

CDR3 residues: CASRGTGLNTEAFF. The CDR3 region has the DNA TGTGCCAGCAGGGGCACCGGTTTGAACACTGAAGCTTTCTTT. The rearrangement joins TRBV6-6 to TRBJ1-1; no firm D call. Germline CDR1 reads MNHNY; CDR2 reads SVGAGI (reference sequence). Trimming shortened V by 6 bases and J by 0 bases, and 11 bases separated the two germline ends. The CDR3 extends over 14 amino acids.

This clone came up a few times. This sequence joins TRBV7-9 and TRBJ1-3; 7 nucleotides match TRBD1. With 7 bases clipped from V and 3 bases from J, the junction kept 12 bases outside the gene matches. CDR3 length: 16 residues. The germline CDR1 and CDR2 sequences are SEHNR and FQNEAQ (reference sequence). The CDR3 region has the DNA TGTGCCAGCACCCCCGAGACAGGGTCTTTTGGAAACACCATATATTTT. It yields the protein CASTPETGSFGNTIYF.

The genes are TRBV6-6 and TRBJ2-5, with unresolved D. Germline lookup yields CDR1 MNHNY and CDR2 SVGAGI (reference sequence). CDR3 length: 14 residues. The germline V and J ends were trimmed by 4 bases and 1 base, with 10 bases remaining between them. The CDR3 DNA sequence: TGTGCCAGCAGTTCGTCCACTGGCCAAGAGACCCAGTACTTC. This sequence encodes CASSSSTGQETQYF.

The rearrangement joins TRBV28 to TRBJ2-3; D might be TRBD2 (6 bases). The CDR3 is 13 amino acids. Trimming removed 4 bases at V and 5 bases at J, with 10 bases between. Germline loops: CDR1 MDHEN, CDR2 SYDVKM. The DNA of the CDR3 is TGTGCCAGCAGTTCCGGGACTCAAGATACGCAGTATTTT. Translation: CASSSGTQDTQYF.

The genes are TRBV10-3 and TRBJ2-7; 7 positions agree with TRBD2. CDR1 ENHRY and CDR2 SYGVKD come from the germline V gene. V was pared by 2 bases and J by 2 bases, with 3 bases of the junction left unmatched. The CDR3 is made up of 14 amino acids. The CDR3 region has the DNA TGTGCCATCAGTGAGAGACTAGCAGCCTACGAGCAGTACTTC. This sequence encodes CAISERLAAYEQYF.

This rearrangement joins TRBV28 to TRBJ2-7, with 10 bases fitting TRBD1. This CDR3 contains 18 residues. Germline CDR1 and CDR2: MDHEN and SYDVKM. J was trimmed by 5 bases and V by 1 base; bases with no gene match: 14. The DNA of the CDR3 is TGTGCCAGCAGTTTATCCTTAGTCGACAGGGGGCGCCAAAACGAGCAGTACTTC. It codes for CASSLSLVDRGRQNEQYF.

J is TRBJ1-2 and V is TRBV5-4; TRBD1 might be the D (5 bases). The CDR3 runs 15 residues. Trimming shortened V by 0 bases and J by 4 bases, and 13 bases separated the two germline ends. From germline, CDR1 is SGHNT and CDR2 YYREEE (reference sequence). CDR3 loop: CASSLDPTGVYGYTF. CDR3 DNA sequence: TGTGCCAGCAGCTTGGACCCCACAGGTGTCTATGGCTACACCTTC.

The chain recombines TRBV11-2 with TRBJ1-5; maybe TRBD1 (5 bases). V was trimmed by 5 bases and J by 7 bases, leaving 12 bases between them. The CDR3 is 13 amino acids. Germline lookup yields CDR1 SGHAT and CDR2 FQNNGV. The CDR3 sequence is CASSPVGGQPQHF. DNA of the CDR3: TGTGCCAGCAGCCCCGTTGGGGGGCAGCCCCAGCATTTT.

The chain uses TRBV27 and TRBJ2-1; 10 bases align to TRBD2. The CDR3 consists of 16 residues. The V gene end was trimmed by 8 bases and the J gene end by 6 bases; junction bases not matched to a gene: 13. CDR1 MNHEY and CDR2 SMNVEV come from the germline V gene (reference sequence). The chain's CDR3 is CASGLRSGRVGNEQFF. CDR3 sequence (DNA): TGTGCCAGCGGCTTACGGAGCGGGAGGGTGGGCAATGAGCAGTTCTTC.

The chain combines TRBV5-4 with TRBJ1-1, with D unclear. The CDR3 is made up of 14 amino acids. The germline V gene encodes CDR1 SGHNT and CDR2 YYREEE (reference sequence). V was cut by 2 bases and J by 0 bases, with 8 bases left in between. CDR3 sequence: CASSLEGLNTEAFF. DNA of the CDR3: TGTGCCAGCAGCTTAGAGGGCCTGAACACTGAAGCTTTCTTT.

This clone was counted once. The chain links TRBV30 to TRBJ2-5; 7 positions agree with TRBD2. Germline-derived CDR1 and CDR2 are GTSNPN and SVGIG (reference sequence). The V gene end was trimmed by 3 bases and the J gene end by 5 bases; junction bases not matched to a gene: 9. The CDR3 is made up of 14 amino acids. Written as DNA, the CDR3 is TGTGCCTGGAGACCAAAGCGGGAAGGCGAGACCCAGTACTTC. As protein: CAWRPKREGETQYF.

The chain couples TRBV5-6 to TRBJ1-3; the D is unclear. V gave up 2 bases and J gave up 2 bases, with 14 bases separating them. This CDR3 region has 16 residues. Germline CDR1 reads SGHDT; CDR2 reads YYEEEE. The CDR3, as DNA: TGTGCCAGCAGCTTCGGGTCGGTAGGCACTGGAAACACCATATATTTT. It yields the protein CASSFGSVGTGNTIYF.

This chain connects TRBV7-9 to TRBJ1-5; TRBD1 aligns across 11 bases. The CDR3 totals 15 residues. Germline V gene sequence: CDR1 SEHNR, CDR2 FQNEAQ (reference sequence). V lost 4 bases and J lost 3; bases outside the gene matches: 2. This CDR3 is CASSSGQGDNQPQHF. CDR3 coding DNA: TGTGCCAGCAGCTCGGGACAGGGGGACAATCAGCCCCAGCATTTT.

V usage is TRBV11-2 and J usage is TRBJ2-2, with TRBD2 matching 8 bases. The germline V gene has CDR1 SGHAT and CDR2 FQNNGV. V shed 2 bases, J shed 4 bases, and the junction held 15 bases outside the gene matches. The CDR3 length is 19 residues. In DNA, the CDR3 is TGTGCCAGCAGCTTAAGGTTGGGGCTAGCGGGCCACTCCACCGGGGAGCTGTTTTTT. Encoded protein: CASSLRLGLAGHSTGELFF.

The chain joins TRBV5-6 to TRBJ2-1, with 12 bases that match TRBD2. Losses at the gene ends were 5 bases for V and 6 bases for J; bases not matched to a gene: 6. The length of the CDR3 is 15 residues. Per germline, CDR1 SGHDT and CDR2 YYEEEE. The CDR3 bases are TGTGCCAGCAGACTAGCGGGAGGACTGGCCAATGAGCAGTTCTTC. This translates into CASRLAGGLANEQFF.